This T cell receptor beta chain was recorded in a study of T cells in narcolepsy. Study information: Healthy controls were enrolled alongside patients with narcolepsy type 1 or type 2.

Only in-frame clones appear in the TCRdb table, and some are missing; sequencing was by immunoSEQ multiplex PCR. The sample holds tens of thousands of clones, 75% to 90% seen once. To note about this clone: What it binds is not known.

The study's findings and limits: Blood of same and different patients, but not healthy controls, reportedly held recurring autoreactive clonotypes. HCRT-specific and TRIB2-specific autoreactive clonotypes appeared among same-patient CSF and blood CD4+ clonotypes.

The CDR3 extends over 14 amino acids. From germline, CDR1 is KGHSH and CDR2 LQKENI. Deletions cut 3 bases from V and 0 bases from J, with 8 bases between. The rearrangement uses TRBV18 and TRBJ1-2; the D is unclear. The clonotype was recovered from a human donor in good health. Sequencing was carried out using memory (CD45RA-) CD4+ T cells from blood. The CDR3 region has the DNA TGTGCCAGCTCACCTGATGGAGCTAACTATGGCTACACCTTC. As protein: CASSPDGANYGYTF. Together with reference TRBV18 and TRBJ1-2, the CDR3 gives the full variable domain: NAGVMQNPRHLVRRRGQEARLRCSPMKGHSHVYWYRQLPEEGLKFMVYLQKENIIDESGMPKERFSAEFPKEGPSILRIQQVVRGDSAAYFCASSPDGANYGYTFGSGTRLTVV.